This T cell receptor (beta chain) stems from a study of shared clonotypes between healthy human individuals. Study results and caveats: The study found roughly 5.3% of naive CD4 clonotypes shared across a handful of donors.

Replicate PCRs for sorted subsets used around 190 ng DNA; this equaled 25,000 to 30,000 T cell genomes. TCRdb keeps only in-frame clones here, not all; method: immunoSEQ multiplex PCR. The data show over 2 million clones, less than 95% seen once. Adults of Caucasian background living in Nashville, Tennessee made up all donors. Negatively enriched CD4+ T cells were divided by CD45RA into naive and memory. Germline CDR1 is MNHEY and CDR2 is SVGAGI. V was clipped by 3 bases and J by 1 base, with 6 bases between them. The CDR3 runs to 13 residues. This clone has just one count. What it recognizes is unknown.

The J gene is TRBJ1-1, the V gene TRBV6-5; D is unclear. The sequencing input was naive CD4+ T cells from PBMCs. Subset indicated: CD45RA+ positively selected. This clonotype originated in a man between 18 and 29 years old in good health. Some clones in this sample may be carry-over from other donors' samples. The CDR3 nucleotides are TGTGCCAGCAGTTATTTCAGGAACACTGAAGCTTTCTTT. This codes for CASSYFRNTEAFF.